The 13 T cell receptor beta chains given below trace back to one sample, sequenced in a study of T cell responses to AZD1222 COVID-19 vaccine. Sequencing used immunoSEQ multiplex PCR; TCRdb keeps in-frame clones, though not all of them. The sample holds about 130,000 clones; roughly 84% are singletons and the top ten take approximately 4%. The sample in question was peripheral blood, obtained on day 0 of AZD1222 vaccination. The receptor source for this set is an adult in good health.

This sequence joins TRBV5-1 and TRBJ1-2; 9 bases agree with TRBD1. Germline trimming cut 0 bases from V and 8 bases from J; bases unmatched to any gene: 8. Germline CDR1 reads SGHRS; CDR2 reads YFSETQ. The CDR3 has 15 amino acids. The CDR3 protein is CASSLESGQGGGYTF. The CDR3 DNA reads TGCGCCAGCAGCTTGGAATCGGGACAGGGCGGCGGCTACACCTTC.

The chain couples TRBV24-1 to TRBJ2-1; D is possibly TRBD2 (5 bases). The CDR3 spans 14 residues. V lost 4 bases, J lost 10 bases, and 16 bases lay in between. CDR1 is KGHDR and CDR2 is SFDVKD in the germline V gene. The CDR3 DNA reads as TGTGCCACCAGTGACCGAACGGGGAAAGGAGAGCAGTTCTTC. Translation gives CATSDRTGKGEQFF.

The rearrangement links TRBV3-1 (or the pseudogene TRBV3-2) to TRBJ1-6, with a weak D call TRBD1 (5 bases). With 4 bases removed from V and 9 bases from J, the gap between germline ends came to 13 bases. The CDR3 consists of 14 residues. The V gene's germline CDR1 is LGHDT and CDR2 YNNKEL (reference sequence). CDR3 DNA: TGTGCCAGCAGCCCACAGGTCCAAGGTTCACCCCTCCACTTT. It specifies CASSPQVQGSPLHF.

The genes are TRBV29-1 and TRBJ1-1; the match to TRBD1 covers 7 bases. Germline V lookup: CDR1 SQVTM, CDR2 ANQGSEA. The CDR3 extends over 13 amino acids. V shed 7 bases and J 0 bases; nucleotides not matched to a gene: 5. For the CDR3, the DNA is TGCAGCGCCGGGACAGCTTTGAACACTGAAGCTTTCTTT. This translates into CSAGTALNTEAFF.

CDR3: CASSFSTNEKLFF. The CDR3, as DNA: TGTGCCAGCAGTTTCTCAACTAATGAAAAACTGTTTTTT. The chain links TRBV12-3 or TRBV12-4 to TRBJ1-4; D gene uncertain. This CDR3 is 13 amino acids long. V was pared by 3 bases and J by 0 bases, with 2 bases between.

This chain joins TRBV5-5 and TRBJ1-2, with TRBD1 matching over 9 bases. Germline values: CDR1 SGHKS, CDR2 YYEKEE (reference sequence). The CDR3 length is 15 residues. V was clipped by 6 bases and J by 3 bases; unmatched bases: 9. The CDR3 DNA reads TGTGCCAGCATCAATATAAGGACAGGGGACTATGGCTACACCTTC. Its translation is CASINIRTGDYGYTF.

J is TRBJ1-1 and V is TRBV6-5; no reliable D call. The CDR3 runs 15 residues. V was cut by 6 bases and J by 1 base, with 15 bases left in between. CDR1 and CDR2 from the germline V gene are MNHEY and SVGAGI. CDR3 amino acids: CASSRGGVQNTEAFF. The CDR3 bases are TGTGCCAGCAGCAGAGGCGGGGTGCAGAACACTGAAGCTTTCTTT.

DNA of the CDR3: TGTGCCAGCAGTTTGGGTCTAGCCACCGGGGAGCTGTTTTTT. It yields the protein CASSLGLATGELFF. V is TRBV28 and J is TRBJ2-2; D is possibly TRBD2 (5 bases). The V gene's germline CDR1 is MDHEN and CDR2 SYDVKM. The CDR3 covers 14 residues. The V and J ends lost 3 bases and 4 bases respectively, with 9 bases between them.

The chain joins TRBV6-1 to TRBJ1-3; D possibly corresponds to TRBD1 (6 bases). The CDR3 consists of 16 residues. Germline CDR1 reads MNHNS; CDR2 reads SASEGT. Trimming shortened V by 2 bases and J by 4 bases, and 15 bases separated the two germline ends. The CDR3 DNA reads TGTGCCAGCAGTGAACCCGGCAGGGGAGGAGGAAACACCATATATTTT. It translates to CASSEPGRGGGNTIYF.

The V and J genes are TRBV28 and TRBJ2-5; D may match TRBD1 or TRBD2 (5 bases each). The V gene's germline CDR1 is MDHEN and CDR2 SYDVKM. CDR3 length: 14 residues. V shed 6 bases and J shed 5 bases, with 16 bases lying between them. The CDR3 sequence: CASRPGPSTETQYF. The CDR3 DNA is TGTGCCAGCAGGCCGGGACCATCAACGGAGACCCAGTACTTC.

The J gene is TRBJ1-4, the V gene TRBV5-1; TRBD1 agrees at 8 bases. Losses at the gene ends were 4 bases for V and 5 bases for J; bases not matched to a gene: 10. The CDR3 has 16 residues. The germline CDR1 and CDR2 sequences are SGHRS and YFSETQ. CDR3 sequence (DNA): TGCGCCAGCAGCCTCTCCGGACAGGGCCGAAATGAAAAACTGTTTTTT. Translation gives CASSLSGQGRNEKLFF.

The V gene is TRBV5-6, the J gene TRBJ1-1, with D uncertain. Trimming removed 1 base at V and 0 bases at J, with 7 bases between. CDR3 length equals 14 residues. Germline V CDR1 and CDR2: SGHDT, YYEEEE. CDR3 loop: CASSLWKMNTEAFF. The DNA for the CDR3 is TGTGCCAGCAGCTTGTGGAAGATGAACACTGAAGCTTTCTTT.

V gene TRBV3-1 (or the pseudogene TRBV3-2) combines with J gene TRBJ2-6; tentatively, D is TRBD2 (5 bases). Germline values: CDR1 LGHDT, CDR2 YNNKEL (reference sequence). Trimming took off 0 bases at V and 0 bases at J, with 9 bases between the two ends. CDR3 length equals 17 residues. The CDR3 bases are TGTGCCAGCAGCCAAGATAACGCGGGCTCTGGGGCCAACGTCCTGACTTTC. This encodes CASSQDNAGSGANVLTF.